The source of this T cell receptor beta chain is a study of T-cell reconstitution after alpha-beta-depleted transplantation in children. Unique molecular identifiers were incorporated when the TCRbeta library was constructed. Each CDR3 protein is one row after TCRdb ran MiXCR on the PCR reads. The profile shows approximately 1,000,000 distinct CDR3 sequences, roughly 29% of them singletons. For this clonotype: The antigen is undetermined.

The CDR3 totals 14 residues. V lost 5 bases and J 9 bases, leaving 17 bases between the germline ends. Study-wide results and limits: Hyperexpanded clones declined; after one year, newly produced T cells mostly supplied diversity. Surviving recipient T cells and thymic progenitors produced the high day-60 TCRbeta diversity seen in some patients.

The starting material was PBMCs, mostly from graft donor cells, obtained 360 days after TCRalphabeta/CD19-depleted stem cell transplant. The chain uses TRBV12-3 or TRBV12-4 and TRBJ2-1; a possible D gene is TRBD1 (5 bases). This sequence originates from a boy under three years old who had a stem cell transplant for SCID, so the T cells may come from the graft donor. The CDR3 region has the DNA TGTGCCAGCAGTCCAGGGTCCCTGGGCGGTGAGCAGTTCTTC. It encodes CASSPGSLGGEQFF.